This T cell receptor beta chain originates from a study of T cell repertoires in cytomegalovirus infection. A single record per CDR3 protein comes from TCRdb applying MiXCR to the reads. This table has roughly 990,000 distinct CDR3 sequences, 31% appearing once. The V gene lost 2 bases and the J gene lost 5 bases, with 15 bases spanning the gap. Germline values: CDR1 MNHEY, CDR2 SVGAGI. The CDR3 consists of 15 residues. As to this clonotype: Its specificity is not known.

This specimen consisted of cultured CD8+ T cells from PBMCs, obtained from culture after CMV antigen stimulation. The clonotype was recovered from a human donor in good health (CMV status not recorded). Some clones in this sample may be carry-over from other donors' samples. V gene TRBV6-5 combines with J gene TRBJ1-1; D gene unclear. CDR3 coding DNA: TGTGCCAGCAGTTACAATTCGGGGATGGGGACTGAAGCTTTCTTT. Translating it yields CASSYNSGMGTEAFF.